The rows below give T cell receptor beta chains drawn from one sample of a study of Ad26.COV2.S vaccination and SARS-CoV-2 variants. Clones were read by immunoSEQ multiplex PCR, and TCRdb kept only the in-frame ones, dropping some. The data hold about 350,000 clones, with approximately 86% observed a single time. The source material was peripheral blood, sampled in a trial of Ad26.COV2.S vaccine versus placebo. All receptors come from a person aged 18-60 years who received the Ad26.COV2.S COVID-19 vaccine or a placebo. Both conserved end residues are part of each CDR3. D genes are given only for firm matches. Size values are once, few and many counts, or a class for expanded clones, and some rows have none.

V: TRBV25-1; J: TRBJ1-6; size: -; D: -; DNA: TGTGCCAGCACCCAGACAGGAACACTCAATAATTCACCCCTCCACTTT; CDR3: CASTQTGTLNNSPLHF
V: TRBV9; J: TRBJ1-5; size: once; D: -; DNA: TGTGCCAGCAGCGTAGGAGGGAGTGACAATCAGCCCCAGCATTTT; CDR3: CASSVGGSDNQPQHF
V: TRBV18; J: TRBJ2-7; size: -; D: -; DNA: TGTGCCAGCTCACCACGAACAGGTTCCTACGAGCAGTACTTC; CDR3: CASSPRTGSYEQYF
V: TRBV5-5; J: TRBJ2-7; size: once; D: -; DNA: TGTGCCAGCAGCCCCCTCTTGCGCGAGCAGTACTTC; CDR3: CASSPLLREQYF
V: TRBV28; J: TRBJ2-3; size: few; D: -; DNA: TGTGCCAGCAGTACCCTAGGGGGGAGGCATACGCAGTATTTT; CDR3: CASSTLGGRHTQYF
V: TRBV7-8; J: TRBJ1-1; size: -; D: -; DNA: TGTGCCAGCAGCTCAGGGAGGGATTCCACTGAAGCTTTCTTT; CDR3: CASSSGRDSTEAFF
V: TRBV7-9; J: TRBJ2-7; size: -; D: -; DNA: TGTGCCAGCAGCGCCCAAGGCGAGCAGTACTTC; CDR3: CASSAQGEQYF
V: TRBV28; J: TRBJ2-5; size: -; D: -; DNA: TGTGCCAGCAGTTTAAAGGATGAGCGAGAAGAGACCCAGTACTTC; CDR3: CASSLKDEREETQYF
V: TRBV6-6; J: TRBJ2-1; size: -; D: TRBD2; DNA: TGTGCCAGCAGTTACTCAGGAAGCGGGAGGAGGAATGAGCAGTTCTTC; CDR3: CASSYSGSGRRNEQFF
V: TRBV25-1; J: TRBJ2-7; size: -; D: -; DNA: TGTGCCAGCAGTGATCTCTACGAGCAGTACTTC; CDR3: CASSDLYEQYF
V: TRBV28; J: TRBJ1-2; size: -; D: -; DNA: TGTGCCAGCAGTTCGATCGACCGCTATGGCTACACCTTC; CDR3: CASSSIDRYGYTF
V: TRBV11-2; J: TRBJ1-5; size: -; D: TRBD1; DNA: TGTGCCAGCAGCCTCGACAGGGTGCAGCCCCAGCATTTT; CDR3: CASSLDRVQPQHF
V: TRBV15; J: TRBJ1-5; size: -; D: -; DNA: TGTGCCACCAGCAGAGCAGGGTCCGGCCAGCCCCAGCATTTT; CDR3: CATSRAGSGQPQHF
V: TRBV10-3; J: TRBJ2-7; size: -; D: -; DNA: TGTGCCGCCAACAAAGGGGAGACCGACGAGCAGTACTTC; CDR3: CAANKGETDEQYF
V: TRBV6-2/TRBV6-3; J: TRBJ1-1; size: -; D: -; DNA: TGTGCCAGCAGTTCCTACAGGGCGAACACTGAAGCTTTCTTT; CDR3: CASSSYRANTEAFF
V: TRBV27; J: TRBJ2-1; size: -; D: TRBD2; DNA: TGTGCCAGCAGTTCGGCTAGCGGGAGAGTAGGGAATGAGCAGTTCTTC; CDR3: CASSSASGRVGNEQFF
V: TRBV2; J: TRBJ2-1; size: -; D: TRBD2; DNA: TGTGCCAGCAGCGTCCGGGAGGCCACGAATGAGCAGTTCTTC; CDR3: CASSVREATNEQFF